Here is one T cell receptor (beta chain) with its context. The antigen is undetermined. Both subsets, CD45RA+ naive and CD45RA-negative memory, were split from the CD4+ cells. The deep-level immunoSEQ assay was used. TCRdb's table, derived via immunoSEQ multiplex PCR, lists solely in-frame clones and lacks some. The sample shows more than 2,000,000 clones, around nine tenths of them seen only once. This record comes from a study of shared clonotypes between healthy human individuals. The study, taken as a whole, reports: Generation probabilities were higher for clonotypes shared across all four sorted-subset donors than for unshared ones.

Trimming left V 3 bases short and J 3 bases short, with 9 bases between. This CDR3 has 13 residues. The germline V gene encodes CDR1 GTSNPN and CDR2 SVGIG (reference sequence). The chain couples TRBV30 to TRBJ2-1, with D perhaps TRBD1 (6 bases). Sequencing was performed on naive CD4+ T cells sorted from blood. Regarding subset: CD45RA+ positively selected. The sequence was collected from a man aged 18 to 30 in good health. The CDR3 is CAWRDSHYNEQFF. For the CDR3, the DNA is TGTGCCTGGAGGGACAGTCACTACAATGAGCAGTTCTTC.